This T cell receptor beta chain comes out of a study of OX40 agonist ivuxolimab in advanced cancers. The overall study: Dose-escalation patients' cancers were hepatocellular carcinoma, melanoma, renal cell or head and neck cancer. Study outcomes and limitations: The investigators did not determine what antigen specificity the expanded peripheral T cells had.

There are 13 residues in the CDR3. Germline V lookup: CDR1 MNHNY, CDR2 SVGAGI (reference sequence). Unmatched junction bases numbered 4, after V lost 6 bases and J lost 3 bases. Comments on this clone: Antigen specificity is unknown.

Here immunoSEQ multiplex PCR was the method, and the copy in TCRdb shows in-frame clones only, minus some. The sample lists tens of thousands of clones; around 84% were seen once. V is TRBV6-6 and J is TRBJ2-7; 8 bases are a match to TRBD1. The clonotype originates from an adult with an advanced solid tumor such as melanoma, head and neck, liver or kidney cancer. The sequences come from CD4+ or CD8+ T cells sorted from blood, collected in a trial of the OX40 agonist ivuxolimab. In nucleotides, the CDR3 is TGTGCCAGCAGCCCCGGGACAGGCTACGAGCAGTACTTC. Its translation is CASSPGTGYEQYF.